The clone carrying this T cell receptor beta chain showed up just a few times. Its matching antigen is unknown. These data come from a study of T cell clonotyping in hematopoietic cell transplantation. Study findings and constraints: Graft donor and pretransplant recipient Inverse Simpson Index values predicted broader posttransplant TCR diversity. Few recipient clonotypes overlapped donors; over 95% were de novo at given depth.

The method was immunoSEQ multiplex PCR; TCRdb's version includes in-frame clones alone and lacks a portion of them. This table has some 6,300 clones, over 35% appearing once. V gave up 5 bases and J gave up 6 bases; unmatched junction bases: 2. CDR1 PRHDT and CDR2 FYEKMQ come from the germline V gene (reference sequence). The CDR3 length is 13 residues. The sample here was peripheral blood mononuclear cells, taken 30 days after allogeneic stem cell transplant. This chain uses TRBV13 with TRBJ2-7; 12 bases map to TRBD2. This TCR came from a female patient in her 60s who had an allogeneic stem cell transplant, so the T cells may come from the graft donor. Some clones in this sample may be carry-over from other donors' samples. CDR3 in amino acids: CASSMGLAGEQYF. DNA of the CDR3: TGTGCCAGCAGCATGGGACTAGCGGGCGAGCAGTACTTC.